This record looks at one T cell receptor (beta chain) sequence and its context. Trimming cost V 5 bases and J 10 bases, with 15 bases left between them. The CDR3 spans 13 residues. CDR1 SGHTA and CDR2 FQGTGA come from the germline V gene. Time point meaning: patch test 1, 2 weeks after DPC sensitization. The treatment was: therapeutic diphenylcyclopropenone sensitization with weekly scalp DPC. Blood sampling occurred before each patch-test application. This entry comes from a study of human T cells and chemical hapten exposure. One entry per CDR3 protein results from TCRdb running MiXCR on the RACE reads. The sample contains 180,000 or so distinct CDR3 sequences, about 14% of which appear only once.

The receptor's source is a woman in her thirties with alopecia areata. Some clones in this sample may be carry-over from other donors' samples. The material was whole blood, obtained in connection with sensitization to the hapten diphenylcyclopropenone (DPC). V is TRBV7-3 and J is TRBJ2-1, with D perhaps given as TRBD1 or TRBD2 (5 bases each). CDR3 in amino acids: CASSVILGTEQFF. The CDR3 bases are TGTGCCAGCAGCGTAATCCTAGGGACCGAGCAGTTCTTC. Based on the CDR3 plus reference TRBV7-3 and TRBJ2-1, the full variable domain is GAGVSQTPSNKVTEKGKYVELRCDPISGHTALYWYRQSLGQGPEFLIYFQGTGAADDSGLPNDRFFAVRPEGSVSTLKIQRTERGDSAVYLCASSVILGTEQFFGPGTRLTVL.